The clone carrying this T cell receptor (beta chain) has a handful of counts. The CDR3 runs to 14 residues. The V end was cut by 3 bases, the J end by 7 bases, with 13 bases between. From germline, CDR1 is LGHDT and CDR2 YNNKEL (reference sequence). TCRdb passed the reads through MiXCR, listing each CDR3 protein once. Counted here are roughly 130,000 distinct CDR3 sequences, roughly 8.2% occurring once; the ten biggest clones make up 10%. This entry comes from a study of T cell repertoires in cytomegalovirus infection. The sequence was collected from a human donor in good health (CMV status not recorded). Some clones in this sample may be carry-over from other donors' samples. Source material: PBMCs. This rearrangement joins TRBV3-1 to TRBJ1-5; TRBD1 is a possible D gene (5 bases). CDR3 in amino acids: CASSQGESGQPQHF. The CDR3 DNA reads TGTGCCAGCAGCCAGGGGGAATCTGGGCAGCCCCAGCATTTT.